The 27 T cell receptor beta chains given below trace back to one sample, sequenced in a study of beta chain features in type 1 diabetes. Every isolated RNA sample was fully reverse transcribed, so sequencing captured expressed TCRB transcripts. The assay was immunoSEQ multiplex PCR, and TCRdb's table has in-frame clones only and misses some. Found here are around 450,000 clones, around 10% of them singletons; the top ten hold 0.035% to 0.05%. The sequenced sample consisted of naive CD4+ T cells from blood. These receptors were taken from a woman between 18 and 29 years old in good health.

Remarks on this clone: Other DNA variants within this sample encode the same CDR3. The CDR3 loop reads CASSLVSTDTQYF. As DNA, the CDR3 is TGTGCCAGCAGCTTAGTTTCCACAGATACGCAGTATTTT. The chain has TRBV7-2 and TRBJ2-3, with D uncertain. The CDR3 sequence is 13 residues long. The germline gives CDR1 SGHTA, CDR2 FQGNSA. Trimming removed 1 base from V and 2 bases from J, with 4 bases in between.

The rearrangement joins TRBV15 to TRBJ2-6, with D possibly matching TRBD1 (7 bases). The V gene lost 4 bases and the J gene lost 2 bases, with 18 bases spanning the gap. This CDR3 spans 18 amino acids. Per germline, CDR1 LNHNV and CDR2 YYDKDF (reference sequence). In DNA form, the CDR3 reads TGTGCCACCAGCACCCAGGCGGGAACAGGGGCTGGGGCCAACGTCCTGACTTTC. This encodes CATSTQAGTGAGANVLTF.

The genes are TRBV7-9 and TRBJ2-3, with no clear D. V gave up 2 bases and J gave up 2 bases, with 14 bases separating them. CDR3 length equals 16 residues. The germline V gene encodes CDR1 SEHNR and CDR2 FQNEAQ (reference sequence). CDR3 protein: CASSLRKTAYTDTQYF. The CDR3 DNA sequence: TGTGCCAGCAGCTTAAGAAAGACGGCTTACACAGATACGCAGTATTTT.

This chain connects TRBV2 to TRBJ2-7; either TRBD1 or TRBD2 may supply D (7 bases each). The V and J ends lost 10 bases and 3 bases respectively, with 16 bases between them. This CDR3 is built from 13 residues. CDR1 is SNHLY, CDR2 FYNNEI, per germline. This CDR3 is CATRQGGGYEQYV. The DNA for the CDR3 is TGTGCCACCCGACAGGGAGGGGGCTACGAGCAGTACGTC.

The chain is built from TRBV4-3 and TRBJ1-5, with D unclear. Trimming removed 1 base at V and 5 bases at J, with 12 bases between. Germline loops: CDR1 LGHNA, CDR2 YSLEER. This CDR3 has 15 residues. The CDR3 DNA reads TGCGCCAGCAGCCAAGTTTGGGGAGGTTATCAGCCCCAGCATTTT. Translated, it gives CASSQVWGGYQPQHF.

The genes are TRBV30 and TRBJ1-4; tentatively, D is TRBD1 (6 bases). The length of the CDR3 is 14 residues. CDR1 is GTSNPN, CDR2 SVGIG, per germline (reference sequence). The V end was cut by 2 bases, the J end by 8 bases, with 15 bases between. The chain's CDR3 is CAWSSRGNIEKLFF. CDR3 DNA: TGTGCCTGGAGTTCCAGGGGTAATATAGAAAAACTGTTTTTT.

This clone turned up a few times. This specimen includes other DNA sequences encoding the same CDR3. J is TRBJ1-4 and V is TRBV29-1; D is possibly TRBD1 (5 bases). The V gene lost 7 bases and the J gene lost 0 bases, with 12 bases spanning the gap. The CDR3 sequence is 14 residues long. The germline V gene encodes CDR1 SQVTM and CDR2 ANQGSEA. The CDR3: CSARRGATNEKLFF. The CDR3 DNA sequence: TGCAGCGCTAGGCGAGGGGCAACTAATGAAAAACTGTTTTTT. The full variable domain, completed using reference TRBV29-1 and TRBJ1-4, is SAVISQKPSRDICQRGTSLTIQCQVDSQVTMMFWYRQQPGQSLTLIATANQGSEATYESGFVIDKFPISRPNLTFSTLTVSNMSPEDSSIYLCSARRGATNEKLFFGSGTQLSVL.

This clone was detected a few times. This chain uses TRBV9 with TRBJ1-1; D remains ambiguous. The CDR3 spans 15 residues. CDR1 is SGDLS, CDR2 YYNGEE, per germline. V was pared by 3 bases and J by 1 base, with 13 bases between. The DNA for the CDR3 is TGTGCCAGCAGCGCGACCGGGAACTCGAACACTGAAGCTTTCTTT. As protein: CASSATGNSNTEAFF.

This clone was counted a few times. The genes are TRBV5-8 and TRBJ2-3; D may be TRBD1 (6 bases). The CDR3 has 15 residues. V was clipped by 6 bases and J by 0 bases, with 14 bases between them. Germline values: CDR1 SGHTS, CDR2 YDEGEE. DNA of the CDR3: TGTGCCAGCACCTACACAGGGTCTAGCACAGATACGCAGTATTTT. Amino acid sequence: CASTYTGSSTDTQYF.

Written as DNA, the CDR3 is TGCAGCGTTCTTCCGGGACAGGGGACAAGGAAGTATTTT. Translated, it gives CSVLPGQGTRKYF. The V and J genes are TRBV29-1 and TRBJ2-3; 10 bases map to TRBD1. The CDR3 is 13 amino acids. The V gene end was trimmed by 5 bases and the J gene end by 13 bases; junction bases not matched to a gene: 12. CDR1 SQVTM and CDR2 ANQGSEA come from the germline V gene.

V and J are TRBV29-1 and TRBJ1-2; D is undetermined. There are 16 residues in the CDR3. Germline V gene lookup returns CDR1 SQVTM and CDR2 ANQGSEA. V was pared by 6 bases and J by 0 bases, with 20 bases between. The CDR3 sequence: CSVDGTWYTSNYGYTF. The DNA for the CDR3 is TGCAGCGTCGATGGCACGTGGTATACATCTAACTATGGCTACACCTTC. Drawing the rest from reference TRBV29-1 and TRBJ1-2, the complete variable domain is SAVISQKPSRDICQRGTSLTIQCQVDSQVTMMFWYRQQPGQSLTLIATANQGSEATYESGFVIDKFPISRPNLTFSTLTVSNMSPEDSSIYLCSVDGTWYTSNYGYTFGSGTRLTVV.

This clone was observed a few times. CDR3 DNA sequence: TGTGCCAGCAGTGGCGGCGGGAGCCCGACCACAGATACGCAGTATTTT. This codes for CASSGGGSPTTDTQYF. The chain employs TRBV2 and TRBJ2-3; the match to TRBD2 covers 7 bases. The CDR3 has 16 amino acids. Germline trimming cut 4 bases from V and 2 bases from J; bases unmatched to any gene: 9. The germline V gene encodes CDR1 SNHLY and CDR2 FYNNEI.

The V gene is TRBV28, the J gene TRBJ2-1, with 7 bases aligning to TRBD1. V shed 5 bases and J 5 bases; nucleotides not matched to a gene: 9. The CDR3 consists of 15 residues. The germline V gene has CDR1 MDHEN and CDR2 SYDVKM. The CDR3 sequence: CASSTIRDRNNEQFF. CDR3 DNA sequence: TGTGCCAGCAGTACGATCCGGGACAGAAACAATGAGCAGTTCTTC.

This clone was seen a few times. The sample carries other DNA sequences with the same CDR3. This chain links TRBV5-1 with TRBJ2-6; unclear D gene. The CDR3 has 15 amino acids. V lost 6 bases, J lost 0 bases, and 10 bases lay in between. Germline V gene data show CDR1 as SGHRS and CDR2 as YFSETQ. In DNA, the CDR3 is TGCGCCAGCACCCCGGGCAACTCTGGGGCCAACGTCCTGACTTTC. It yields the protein CASTPGNSGANVLTF.

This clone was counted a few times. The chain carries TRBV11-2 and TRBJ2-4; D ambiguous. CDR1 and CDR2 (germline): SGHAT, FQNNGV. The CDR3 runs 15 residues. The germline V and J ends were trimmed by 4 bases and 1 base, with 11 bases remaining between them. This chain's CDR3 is CASSSLEGAKNIQYF. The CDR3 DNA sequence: TGTGCCAGCAGCTCACTGGAAGGGGCCAAAAACATTCAGTACTTC.

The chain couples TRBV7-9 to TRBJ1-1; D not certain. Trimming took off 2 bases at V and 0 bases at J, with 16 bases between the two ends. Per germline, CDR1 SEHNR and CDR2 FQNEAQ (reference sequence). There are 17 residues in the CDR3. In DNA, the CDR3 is TGTGCCAGCAGCTTATTGTCGCTTCGTCAGATGAACACTGAAGCTTTCTTT. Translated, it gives CASSLLSLRQMNTEAFF.

Here the CDR3 DNA reads TGTGCCAGCAGTCCCCCCCGGAGCTCCTACAATGAGCAGTTCTTC. Residues: CASSPPRSSYNEQFF. This sequence joins TRBV7-9 and TRBJ2-1; D not certain. Germline CDR1 reads SEHNR; CDR2 reads FQNEAQ (reference sequence). V gave up 6 bases and J gave up 0 bases, with 12 bases separating them. The CDR3 consists of 15 residues.

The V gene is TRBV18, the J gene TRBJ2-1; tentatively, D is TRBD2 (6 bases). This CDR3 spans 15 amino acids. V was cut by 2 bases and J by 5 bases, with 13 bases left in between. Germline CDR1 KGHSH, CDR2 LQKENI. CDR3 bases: TGTGCCAGCTCACCATACAGGAGGGAGGACAATGAGCAGTTCTTC. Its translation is CASSPYRREDNEQFF.

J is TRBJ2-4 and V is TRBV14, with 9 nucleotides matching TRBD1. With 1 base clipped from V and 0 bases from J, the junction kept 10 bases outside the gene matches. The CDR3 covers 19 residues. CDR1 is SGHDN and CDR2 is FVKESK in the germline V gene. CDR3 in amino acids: CASSQVGTGYKIAKNIQYF. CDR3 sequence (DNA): TGTGCCAGCAGCCAAGTAGGGACAGGGTACAAGATAGCCAAAAACATTCAGTACTTC.

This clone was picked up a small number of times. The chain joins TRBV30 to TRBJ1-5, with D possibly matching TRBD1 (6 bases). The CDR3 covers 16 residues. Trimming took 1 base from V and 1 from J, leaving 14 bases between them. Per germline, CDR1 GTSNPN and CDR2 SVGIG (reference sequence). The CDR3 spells CAWSAADSRSNQPQHF. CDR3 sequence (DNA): TGTGCCTGGAGTGCCGCGGACAGCCGCAGCAATCAGCCCCAGCATTTT.

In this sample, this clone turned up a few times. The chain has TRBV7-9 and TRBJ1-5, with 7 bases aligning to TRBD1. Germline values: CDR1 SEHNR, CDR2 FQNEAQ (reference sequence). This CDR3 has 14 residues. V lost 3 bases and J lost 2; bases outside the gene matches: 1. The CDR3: CASSFTGGNQPQHF. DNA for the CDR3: TGTGCCAGCAGCTTCACAGGGGGCAATCAGCCCCAGCATTTT.

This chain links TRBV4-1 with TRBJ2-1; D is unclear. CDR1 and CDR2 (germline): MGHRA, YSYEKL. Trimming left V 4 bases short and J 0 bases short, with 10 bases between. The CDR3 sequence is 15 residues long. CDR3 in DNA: TGCGCCAGCAGCCGTCCAGAGAGCTCCTACAATGAGCAGTTCTTC. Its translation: CASSRPESSYNEQFF.

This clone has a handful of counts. The CDR3 nucleotides read TGTGCCAGCAGCCCCTCAGGGGAGGCTTTCTTT. Amino acids: CASSPSGEAFF. J is TRBJ1-1 and V is TRBV28, with D possibly TRBD1 on 6 matching bases. Trimming shortened V by 6 bases and J by 11 bases, and 13 bases separated the two germline ends. Germline V lookup: CDR1 MDHEN, CDR2 SYDVKM. The CDR3 has 11 residues.

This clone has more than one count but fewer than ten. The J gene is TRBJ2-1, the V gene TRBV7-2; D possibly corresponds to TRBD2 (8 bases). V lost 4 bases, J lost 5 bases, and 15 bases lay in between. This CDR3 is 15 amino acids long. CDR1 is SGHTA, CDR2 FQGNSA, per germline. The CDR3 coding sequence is TGTGCCAGCAGCTATAGCGGGACAGTCGACAATGAGCAGTTCTTC. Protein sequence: CASSYSGTVDNEQFF.

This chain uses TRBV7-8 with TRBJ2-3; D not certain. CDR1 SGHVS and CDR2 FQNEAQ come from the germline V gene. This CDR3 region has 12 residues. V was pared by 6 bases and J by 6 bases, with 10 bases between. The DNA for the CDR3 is TGTGCCAGCAGTGGGTCCGAGGATACGCAGTATTTT. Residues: CASSGSEDTQYF.

The CDR3 here is CASSLRLGGGGTDTQYF. Written as DNA, the CDR3 is TGCGCCAGCAGCCTCCGACTCGGTGGAGGGGGCACAGATACGCAGTATTTT. The chain is built from TRBV5-1 and TRBJ2-3, with a possible D match to TRBD2 (6 bases). V was trimmed by 4 bases and J by 1 base, leaving 19 bases between them. Germline-derived CDR1 and CDR2 are SGHRS and YFSETQ. The CDR3 has 17 amino acids.

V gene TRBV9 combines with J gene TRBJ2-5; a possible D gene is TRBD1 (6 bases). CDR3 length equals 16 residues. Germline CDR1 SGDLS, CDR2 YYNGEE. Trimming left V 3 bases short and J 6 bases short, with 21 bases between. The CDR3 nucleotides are TGTGCCAGCAGCGCCGGTAGCTCCTTGGGGGCACAGACCCAGTACTTC. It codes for CASSAGSSLGAQTQYF.